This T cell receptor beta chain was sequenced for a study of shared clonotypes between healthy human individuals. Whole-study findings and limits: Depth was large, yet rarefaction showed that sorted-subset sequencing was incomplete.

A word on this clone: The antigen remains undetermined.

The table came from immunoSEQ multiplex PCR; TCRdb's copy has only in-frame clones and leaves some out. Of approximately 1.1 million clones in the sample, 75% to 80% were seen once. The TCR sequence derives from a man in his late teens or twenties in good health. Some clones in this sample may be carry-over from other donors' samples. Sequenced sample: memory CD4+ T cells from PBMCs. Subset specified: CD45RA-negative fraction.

Here the CDR3 reads CASRPISRVNEQFF. For the CDR3, the DNA is TGTGCCAGCAGACCGATATCCAGGGTCAATGAGCAGTTCTTC. The V gene is TRBV5-6, the J gene TRBJ2-1; a possible D gene is TRBD1 (5 bases). Trimming took off 5 bases at V and 6 bases at J, with 15 bases between the two ends. Germline V gene lookup returns CDR1 SGHDT and CDR2 YYEEEE. This CDR3 comprises 14 residues.